The 17 T cell receptor beta chains listed next were all sequenced from one sample in a study of blood T cell repertoires in COVID-19 (dated by TCRdb to 2019 to 2021). The library was generated by the immunoSEQ multiplex PCR assay. This immuneACCESS table, as held by TCRdb, lists in-frame sequences with V and J called but not all clones. Of the missing ones, under half trace to an unresolved V gene in checked studies; the others have no known cause. The sample records about 280,000 clones, 87% of which are singletons. The ten largest clones take up 2.2% of the sample. The sequencing sample was made of peripheral blood. These receptors were taken from a woman aged 45-60 years who had recovered from COVID-19.

For the CDR3, the DNA is TGTGCCAGTAGTACCCGTTATAGCGGGGCCCGCTCCTACAATGAGCAGTTCTTC. Protein product: CASSTRYSGARSYNEQFF. The rearrangement links TRBV19 to TRBJ2-1; 8 nucleotides match TRBD2. V was clipped by 4 bases and J by 0 bases; unmatched bases: 11. The CDR3 totals 18 residues. Germline CDR1 LNHDA, CDR2 SQIVND (reference sequence).

This sequence joins TRBV28 and TRBJ2-7; 10 bases map to TRBD2. The germline CDR1 and CDR2 sequences are MDHEN and SYDVKM. The CDR3 runs to 14 residues. Losses at the gene ends were 3 bases for V and 7 bases for J; bases not matched to a gene: 6. CDR3: CASSFLAGVSEQYF. Here the CDR3 DNA reads TGTGCCAGCAGTTTCCTAGCGGGAGTGAGTGAGCAGTACTTC.

This clone appeared once. An end of the junction does not agree with germline; a read error may underlie this. The chain links TRBV7-7 to TRBJ1-6; the D gene is possibly TRBD1 (5 bases). The germline CDR1 and CDR2 sequences are SSHAT and FNYEAQ (reference sequence). The CDR3 is 21 amino acids. The CDR3 DNA is TGTGCTAGCAGCCCCTTCCGTCTCAGGGTAGGATCCTTATCCTATAATTCACCCCTCCACTTT. Protein product: CASSPFRLRVGSLSYNSPLHF.

The chain uses TRBV7-9 and TRBJ1-2, with D unresolved. The V end was cut by 0 bases, the J end by 8 bases, with 16 bases between. This CDR3 spans 15 amino acids. Germline V lookup: CDR1 SEHNR, CDR2 FQNEAQ (reference sequence). This CDR3 reads CASSLALAVASGYTF. Here the CDR3 DNA reads TGTGCCAGCAGCTTAGCGCTCGCCGTAGCTAGCGGCTACACCTTC.

The J gene is TRBJ2-1, the V gene TRBV4-3, with 11 bases aligning to TRBD2. The junction had 6 bases not matched to a gene; V was cut back by 1 base and J by 7 bases. The CDR3 is 16 residues long. Germline loops: CDR1 LGHNA, CDR2 YSLEER. The CDR3 spells CASSQGVAGGPNEQFF. As DNA, the CDR3 is TGCGCCAGCAGCCAAGGAGTAGCGGGAGGGCCTAATGAGCAGTTCTTC.

This chain connects TRBV5-6 to TRBJ1-5, with TRBD1 matching over 7 bases. Germline V gene lookup returns CDR1 SGHDT and CDR2 YYEEEE. The V gene end was trimmed by 3 bases and the J gene end by 4 bases; junction bases not matched to a gene: 10. The CDR3 totals 16 residues. CDR3 sequence (DNA): TGTGCCAGCAGCTGGAGGGGACAGTTCTCGAATCAGCCCCAGCATTTT. It encodes CASSWRGQFSNQPQHF.

The V call is TRBV28, the J call TRBJ2-7; 10 bases are shared with TRBD1. Germline CDR1 is MDHEN and CDR2 is SYDVKM. This CDR3 has 15 residues. Unmatched junction bases numbered 9, after V lost 6 bases and J lost 4 bases. CDR3 in amino acids: CASSLPGTGEYEQYF. CDR3 bases: TGTGCCAGCAGCCTCCCCGGGACAGGGGAATACGAGCAGTACTTC. The whole variable domain, remainder taken from reference TRBV28 and TRBJ2-7, is DVKVTQSSRYLVKRTGEKVFLECVQDMDHENMFWYRQDPGLGLRLIYFSYDVKMKEKGDIPEGYSVSREKKERFSLILESASTNQTSMYLCASSLPGTGEYEQYFGPGTRLTVT.

This clone was seen a single time. The J gene is TRBJ1-2, the V gene TRBV5-5; D uncertain. Germline CDR1 reads SGHKS; CDR2 reads YYEKEE (reference sequence). V was shortened by 3 bases and J by 2 bases, with 14 bases between the two germline ends. This CDR3 spans 15 amino acids. The CDR3 nucleotides are TGTGCCAGCAGCTCAATGGGCAGCCAAAACTATGGCTACACCTTC. Protein product: CASSSMGSQNYGYTF.

This clone occurred a few times. V and J are TRBV4-2 and TRBJ2-5; D is perhaps TRBD2 (6 bases). The V gene lost 1 base and the J gene lost 1 base, with 13 bases spanning the gap. The CDR3 is 16 amino acids. Per the germline V gene, CDR1 is LGHNA and CDR2 is YNFKEQ. The CDR3 region is CASSQVTYSGQETQYF. In DNA form, the CDR3 reads TGTGCCAGCAGCCAAGTCACTTATAGCGGCCAAGAGACCCAGTACTTC.

V gene TRBV6-6 combines with J gene TRBJ1-1; D perhaps matches TRBD1 (6 bases). CDR1 is MNHNY and CDR2 is SVGAGI in the germline V gene (reference sequence). The V and J ends lost 7 bases and 5 bases respectively, with 23 bases between them. The CDR3 spans 16 residues. CDR3 in amino acids: CASIVTVGGARTEAFF. In nucleotides, the CDR3 is TGTGCCAGCATTGTTACTGTTGGGGGGGCGCGGACTGAAGCTTTCTTT.

The chain recombines TRBV7-2 with TRBJ1-2; weak D call: TRBD1 (6 bases). Per germline, CDR1 SGHTA and CDR2 FQGNSA. Trimming cost V 1 base and J 6 bases, with 12 bases left between them. The CDR3 spans 14 residues. The CDR3 spells CASSLDPRGNGYTF. The CDR3 nucleotides are TGTGCCAGCAGCTTAGACCCCAGGGGAAATGGCTACACCTTC. Full variable domain (rest looked up from reference TRBV7-2 and TRBJ1-2): GAGVSQSPSNKVTEKGKDVELRCDPISGHTALYWYRQSLGQGLEFLIYFQGNSAPDKSGLPSDRFSAERTGGSVSTLTIQRTQQEDSAVYLCASSLDPRGNGYTFGSGTRLTVV.

The genes are TRBV18 and TRBJ2-6, with D possibly being TRBD2 (6 bases). Germline CDR1 and CDR2: KGHSH and LQKENI. Trimming took 1 base from V and 1 from J, leaving 11 bases between them. This CDR3 spans 17 amino acids. CDR3: CASSPLSRGSGANVLTF. The DNA for the CDR3 is TGTGCCAGCTCACCACTCTCTCGGGGGTCTGGGGCCAACGTCCTGACTTTC. The full variable domain, in which reference TRBV18 and TRBJ2-6 provide the parts outside the CDR3, is NAGVMQNPRHLVRRRGQEARLRCSPMKGHSHVYWYRQLPEEGLKFMVYLQKENIIDESGMPKERFSAEFPKEGPSILRIQQVVRGDSAAYFCASSPLSRGSGANVLTFGAGSRLTVL.

The chain links TRBV2 to TRBJ1-2, with D tentatively TRBD1 (6 bases). The CDR3 runs to 14 residues. V dropped 7 bases and J dropped 2 bases, with 14 bases sitting between them. The germline V gene has CDR1 SNHLY and CDR2 FYNNEI. The CDR3 here is CASTTQGANYGYTF. As DNA, the CDR3 is TGTGCCAGCACCACACAGGGTGCCAACTATGGCTACACCTTC.

The J gene is TRBJ2-1, the V gene TRBV19, with D unclear. V dropped 3 bases and J dropped 8 bases, with 14 bases sitting between them. CDR3 size: 14 residues. Germline V gene data show CDR1 as LNHDA and CDR2 as SQIVND (reference sequence). The CDR3 region is CASSIVARLYEQFF. The CDR3 nucleotides are TGTGCCAGTAGTATCGTGGCTAGATTATATGAGCAGTTCTTC.

The J gene is TRBJ2-5, the V gene TRBV5-1; D call uncertain. This CDR3 has 13 amino acids. Germline V gene data show CDR1 as SGHRS and CDR2 as YFSETQ. Trimming pared 5 bases from V and 2 bases from J, leaving 10 bases between. CDR3: CASSYVQQETQYF. The CDR3 nucleotides read TGCGCCAGCAGTTATGTACAGCAAGAGACCCAGTACTTC.

The chain recombines TRBV3-1 (or the pseudogene TRBV3-2) with TRBJ2-1; D is possibly TRBD2 (5 bases). Germline V gene sequence: CDR1 LGHDT, CDR2 YNNKEL (reference sequence). This CDR3 has 18 residues. Trimming pared 0 bases from V and 6 bases from J, leaving 21 bases between. In nucleotides, the CDR3 is TGTGCCAGCAGCCAAGATTGGACGGGCAAGGGAGAGGGCAATGAGCAGTTCTTC. Encoded protein: CASSQDWTGKGEGNEQFF.

In DNA, the CDR3 is TGTGCCAGCAGTTTATTTGCAGGGGCTAGCACTGAAGCTTTCTTT. This translates into CASSLFAGASTEAFF. J is TRBJ1-1 and V is TRBV27, with D tentatively TRBD1 (6 bases). The V end was cut by 1 base, the J end by 4 bases, with 13 bases between. This CDR3 spans 15 amino acids. The germline gives CDR1 MNHEY, CDR2 SMNVEV (reference sequence).